The 14 T cell receptor beta chains reported below all come from one sample, sequenced in a study of T cell repertoires in cytomegalovirus infection. TCRdb independently ran MiXCR on the reads; one entry per CDR3 protein. The data hold 750,000 to 900,000 distinct CDR3 sequences, with 25% to 30% observed a single time. The antigens these receptors bind are not known. The sample in question was cultured CD8+ T cells from PBMCs, obtained from culture after CMV antigen stimulation. These TCRs come from a human donor in good health (CMV status not recorded). Some clones in this sample may be carry-over from other donors' samples.

The chain carries TRBV6-2 or TRBV6-3 and TRBJ2-7; 7 nucleotides line up with TRBD1. The CDR3 runs 14 residues. V trimming: 4 bases; J trimming: 3 bases; junction bases outside the gene matches: 6. Germline V gene lookup returns CDR1 MNHEY and CDR2 SVGEGT. The CDR3 nucleotides read TGTGCCAGCAGTTCCCCGACAGGGTTCTACGAGCAGTACGTC. It translates to CASSSPTGFYEQYV.

This clonotype has just one count. The gene calls are TRBV23-1 and TRBJ2-7, with 7 nucleotides matching TRBD1. TRBV23-1 is flagged as an ORF with uncertain function. V was pared by 2 bases and J by 5 bases, with 12 bases of the junction left unmatched. The CDR3 loop spans 16 amino acids. The CDR3 nucleotides read TGCGCCAGCAGTCAAGAGGGGACAGCCGAAATGAACGAGCAGTACGTC. Translated, it gives CASSQEGTAEMNEQYV.

This clonotype was picked up a small number of times. V is TRBV6-2 or TRBV6-3 and J is TRBJ2-7; no clear D gene. This CDR3 contains 12 residues. Trimming cost V 8 bases and J 0 bases, with 8 bases left between them. Germline V gene lookup returns CDR1 MNHEY and CDR2 SVGEGT. CDR3: CASQSLSYEQYV. In DNA form, the CDR3 reads TGTGCCAGCCAGTCACTCTCCTACGAGCAGTACGTC.

The rearrangement joins TRBV4-1 to TRBJ1-1; D possibly corresponds to TRBD1 (5 bases). V was clipped by 1 base and J by 6 bases, with 12 bases between them. CDR1 and CDR2 from the germline V gene are MGHRA and YSYEKL. This CDR3 is built from 14 residues. CDR3 amino acids: CASSQGMGLAEAFF. Written as DNA, the CDR3 is TGCGCCAGCAGCCAAGGAATGGGGCTGGCTGAAGCTTTCTTT.

The chain couples TRBV14 to TRBJ2-7; D is undetermined. The CDR3 totals 13 residues. Germline CDR1 is SGHDN and CDR2 is FVKESK. The V end lost 2 bases, the J end lost 2 bases, and 7 bases lay between the germline ends. CDR3: CASSQLGTYEQYF. In DNA form, the CDR3 reads TGTGCCAGCAGCCAACTAGGGACCTACGAGCAGTACTTC.

This chain links TRBV27 with TRBJ2-7, with D perhaps TRBD2 (7 bases). V dropped 4 bases and J dropped 7 bases, with 17 bases sitting between them. The CDR3 is made up of 14 amino acids. CDR1 is MNHEY, CDR2 SMNVEV, per germline (reference sequence). The CDR3 DNA is TGTGCCAGCAGTTGGGAGGGGGGGCCGGGTGAGCAGTACGTC. Translation gives CASSWEGGPGEQYV.

This clonotype was counted between two and nine times. V usage is TRBV4-1 and J usage is TRBJ2-7; a possible D gene is TRBD1 (6 bases). The CDR3 runs 13 residues. V dropped 0 bases and J dropped 7 bases, with 10 bases sitting between them. CDR1 and CDR2 (germline): MGHRA, YSYEKL. CDR3 sequence reads: CASSQEQGWEQYF. DNA for the CDR3: TGCGCCAGCAGCCAAGAACAGGGCTGGGAGCAGTACTTC.

This clonotype has a handful of counts. The J gene is TRBJ2-1, the V gene TRBV4-3; 10 nucleotides align to TRBD2. Germline V gene data show CDR1 as LGHNA and CDR2 as YSLEER. This CDR3 has 16 amino acids. V was pared by 1 base and J by 4 bases, with 4 bases of the junction left unmatched. The DNA for the CDR3 is TGCGCCAGCAGCCAAGGAGGGACTAGCGTTTACAATGAGCAGTTCTTC. This sequence encodes CASSQGGTSVYNEQFF.

The rearrangement joins TRBV6-1 to TRBJ2-7; D not certain. The germline V gene has CDR1 MNHNS and CDR2 SASEGT. Deletions cut 1 base from V and 11 bases from J, with 0 bases between. The CDR3 totals 8 residues. CDR3 sequence (DNA): TGTGCCAGCAGTGAAGAGTACTTC. It encodes CASSEEYF.

This clonotype was counted a few times. This chain uses TRBV5-4 with TRBJ2-1, with 10 bases identical to TRBD2. The germline CDR1 and CDR2 sequences are SGHNT and YYREEE (reference sequence). The ends lost 4 bases at V and 8 bases at J; junction bases unmatched: 9. The CDR3 spans 15 residues. The CDR3 spells CASSSASGGYYEQFF. CDR3 sequence (DNA): TGTGCCAGCAGCAGCGCTAGCGGGGGATATTATGAGCAGTTCTTC.

This clonotype was counted ten times or more. The chain recombines TRBV7-2 with TRBJ2-3; 8 nucleotides line up with TRBD1. Germline lookup yields CDR1 SGHTA and CDR2 FQGNSA. J gave up 1 base and V 2 bases, and 8 bases lay outside the gene matches. The CDR3 totals 17 residues. CDR3 DNA: TGTGCCAGCAGCTTATCCCCTCCGGGACAGGGCACAGATACGCAGTATTTT. The encoded protein is CASSLSPPGQGTDTQYF.

This clonotype was picked up a small number of times. This sequence joins TRBV28 and TRBJ2-5; 9 nucleotides match TRBD1. This CDR3 is 14 amino acids long. V was clipped by 5 bases and J by 4 bases; unmatched bases: 5. The V gene's germline CDR1 is MDHEN and CDR2 SYDVKM. In DNA form, the CDR3 reads TGTGCCAGCAGTGCCAGGACAGGGGCAGAGACCCAGTACTTC. Protein product: CASSARTGAETQYF. Filled out from reference TRBV28 and TRBJ2-5, the complete variable domain reads DVKVTQSSRYLVKRTGEKVFLECVQDMDHENMFWYRQDPGLGLRLIYFSYDVKMKEKGDIPEGYSVSREKKERFSLILESASTNQTSMYLCASSARTGAETQYFGPGTRLLVL.

V usage is TRBV2 and J usage is TRBJ1-1; 9 bases agree with TRBD1. Germline V lookup: CDR1 SNHLY, CDR2 FYNNEI. V lost 7 bases to trimming and J lost 2 bases; unmatched junction nucleotides: 5. The CDR3 has 14 amino acids. CDR3: CASIDRGANTEAFF. The CDR3 bases are TGTGCCAGCATAGACAGGGGGGCTAACACTGAAGCTTTCTTT.

This clonotype was seen ten or more times. The chain recombines TRBV7-2 with TRBJ2-3, with 11 bases aligning to TRBD2. Per the germline V gene, CDR1 is SGHTA and CDR2 is FQGNSA. With V trimmed by 2 bases and J by 4 bases, 5 bases remained unmatched. The CDR3 is 16 residues long. The CDR3 region is CASSLPLAGGSDTQYF. In DNA, the CDR3 is TGTGCCAGCAGCTTACCGCTAGCGGGGGGCTCAGATACGCAGTATTTT.